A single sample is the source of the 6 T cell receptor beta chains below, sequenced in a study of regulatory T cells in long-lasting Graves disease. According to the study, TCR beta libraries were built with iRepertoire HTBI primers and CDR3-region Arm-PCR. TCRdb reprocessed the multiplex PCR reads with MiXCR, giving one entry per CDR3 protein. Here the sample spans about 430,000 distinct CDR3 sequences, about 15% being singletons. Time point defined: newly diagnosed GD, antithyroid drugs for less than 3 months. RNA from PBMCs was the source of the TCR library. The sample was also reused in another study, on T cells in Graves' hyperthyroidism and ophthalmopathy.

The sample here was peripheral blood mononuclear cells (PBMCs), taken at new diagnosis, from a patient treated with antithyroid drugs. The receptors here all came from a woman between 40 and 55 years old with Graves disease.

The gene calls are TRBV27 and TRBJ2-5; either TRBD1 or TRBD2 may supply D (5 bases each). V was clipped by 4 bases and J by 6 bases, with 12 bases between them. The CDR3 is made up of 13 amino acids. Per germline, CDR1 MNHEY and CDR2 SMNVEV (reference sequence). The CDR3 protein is CASSSGTPQTQYF. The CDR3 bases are TGTGCCAGCAGTTCCGGGACCCCACAGACCCAGTACTTC.

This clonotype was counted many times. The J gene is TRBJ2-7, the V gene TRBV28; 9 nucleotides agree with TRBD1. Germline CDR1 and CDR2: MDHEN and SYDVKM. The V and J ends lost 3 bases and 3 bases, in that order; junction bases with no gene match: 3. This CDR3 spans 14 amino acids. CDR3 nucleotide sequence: TGTGCCAGCAGTTTTGGACAGGGGATCTACGAGCAGTACTTC. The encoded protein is CASSFGQGIYEQYF.

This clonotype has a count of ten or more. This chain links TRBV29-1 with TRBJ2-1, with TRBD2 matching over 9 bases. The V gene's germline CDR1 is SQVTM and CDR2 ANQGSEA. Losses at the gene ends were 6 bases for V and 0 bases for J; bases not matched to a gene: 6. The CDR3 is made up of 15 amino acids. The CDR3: CSVKLGLASYNEQFF. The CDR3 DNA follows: TGCAGCGTCAAACTGGGACTAGCCTCCTACAATGAGCAGTTCTTC.

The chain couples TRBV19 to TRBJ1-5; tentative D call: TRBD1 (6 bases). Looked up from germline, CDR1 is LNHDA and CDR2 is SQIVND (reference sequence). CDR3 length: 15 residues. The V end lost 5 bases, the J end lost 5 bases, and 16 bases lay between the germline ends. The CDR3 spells CASSDTGPGDQPQHF. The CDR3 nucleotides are TGTGCCAGTAGTGACACAGGGCCCGGGGATCAGCCCCAGCATTTT.

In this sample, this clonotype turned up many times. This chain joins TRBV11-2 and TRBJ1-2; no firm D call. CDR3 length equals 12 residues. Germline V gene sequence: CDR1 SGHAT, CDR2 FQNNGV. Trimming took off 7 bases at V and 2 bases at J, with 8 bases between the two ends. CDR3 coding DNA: TGTGCCAGCAACGGGCAAAACTATGGCTACACCTTC. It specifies CASNGQNYGYTF.

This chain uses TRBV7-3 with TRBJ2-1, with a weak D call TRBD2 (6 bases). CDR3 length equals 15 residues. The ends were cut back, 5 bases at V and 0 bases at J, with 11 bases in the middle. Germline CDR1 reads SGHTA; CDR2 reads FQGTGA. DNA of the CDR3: TGTGCCAGCAGCCGGGACTTGAGCTCCTACAATGAGCAGTTCTTC. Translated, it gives CASSRDLSSYNEQFF.